This T cell receptor (beta chain) was recovered during a study of cytomegalovirus exposure and HLA in healthy donors. Study details: Both the 100 to 150 validation repertoires and the 666 first-cohort repertoires used the same platform, as reported by a later analysis.

The length of the CDR3 is 15 residues. V was trimmed by 0 bases and J by 6 bases, leaving 15 bases between them. The germline V gene encodes CDR1 SGHRS and CDR2 YFSETQ. A note on this clone: The antigen is not known.

The study's findings and limits: Generally TCR sequences proved uncommon, though certain public TCRs appeared in numerous donors. As was reported, the classifier diagnosed cytomegalovirus status with high specificity and sensitivity.

Measured with immunoSEQ multiplex PCR; TCRdb has only the in-frame clones, and not every one. The table lists 150,000 to 180,000 clones, more than 70% of them singletons. The sequence derives from a human donor in good health. Sequencing was performed on PBMCs. The rearrangement links TRBV5-1 to TRBJ1-1; D unresolved. CDR3 coding DNA: TGCGCCAGCAGCTTGGAAGTAGACACCTCCCCTGAAGCTTTCTTT. Amino acids: CASSLEVDTSPEAFF.